These 23 T cell receptor beta chains were sequenced from one sample in a study of Tregs in tolerant kidney transplant recipients. Recipients received nonmyeloablative bone marrow transplants from related graft donors, with transient mixed chimerism. Some clones are missing from TCRdb's copy, which holds only in-frame ones; the method was immunoSEQ multiplex PCR. This table lists approximately 6,000 clones. This sample comprised CD8+ T cells from blood (PBMCs), obtained 12 months after the transplant. Receptor source: a human patient who received a combined kidney and bone marrow transplant. Some T cells may possibly be graft donor cells.

Comments on this clone: The read halts 3 residues ahead of the CDR3 end, with the missing end drawn from the germline J gene. The rearrangement uses TRBV5-5 and TRBJ2-7, with 8 bases matching TRBD2. V gave up 0 bases and J gave up 6 bases; unmatched junction bases: 5. The CDR3 length is 14 residues. Germline assignment: CDR1 SGHKS and CDR2 YYEKEE (reference sequence). The sequenced part of the CDR3 DNA is TGTGCCAGCAGCTTGGAAGGTAGCGGGACCGAG. This translates into CASSLEGSGTE. The whole CDR3 protein reads CASSLEGSGTEQYF.

CDR3: CASSLGTGVPNTGELFF. The CDR3 DNA, read in part, is TGTGCCAGCAGCTTAGGGACAGGGGTTCCCAACACCGGGGAG. The chain joins TRBV7-3 to TRBJ2-2, with TRBD1 identical over 10 bases. The CDR3 is cut off 3 residues early in the read; its end comes from the germline J gene. The CDR3 is 17 residues long. J gave up 2 bases and V 2 bases, and 5 bases lay outside the gene matches. Per germline, CDR1 SGHTA and CDR2 FQGTGA.

Of note for this clone: The observed sequence ends 3 residues before the CDR3 terminus, with the missing tail filled in from the germline J gene. V is TRBV5-5 and J is TRBJ2-2; D not resolved. The CDR3 is 14 amino acids. In germline, CDR1 is SGHKS, CDR2 YYEKEE (reference sequence). Trimming pared 0 bases from V and 6 bases from J, leaving 9 bases between. Partial CDR3 DNA: TGTGCCAGCAGCTTGGGGATAGGGTCCGGGGAG. This codes for CASSLGIGSGE. From start to end, the CDR3 is CASSLGIGSGELFF.

For this clone: The CDR3 end falls 3 residues outside the read, so it is completed with the germline J gene. This sequence joins TRBV4-1 and TRBJ2-1, with 9 bases matching TRBD2. This CDR3 region has 15 residues. Germline loops: CDR1 MGHRA, CDR2 YSYEKL. With 3 bases clipped from V and 8 bases from J, the junction kept 8 bases outside the gene matches. The sequenced CDR3 bases are TGCGCCAGCAGCCAGTCTCGGCGGGAGGGTGATGAG. This codes for CASSQSRREGDE. The full CDR3 reads CASSQSRREGDEQFF.

This clone is deemed medium-sized by its frequency. The sequence runs out 3 residues before the end of the CDR3; the remainder is reconstructed from the germline J gene. The rearrangement joins TRBV13 to TRBJ1-1; D is undetermined. The CDR3 is made up of 11 amino acids. With 5 bases removed from V and 7 bases from J, the gap between germline ends came to 8 bases. Germline V CDR1 and CDR2: PRHDT, FYEKMQ (reference sequence). CDR3 DNA (partial): TGTGCCAGCAGCCACAGCCTTGAA. It encodes CASSHSLE. The entire CDR3 is CASSHSLEAFF. Complete variable domain (other parts from reference TRBV13 and TRBJ1-1): AAGVIQSPRHLIKEKRETATLKCYPIPRHDTVYWYQQGPGQDPQFLISFYEKMQSDKGSIPDRFSAQQFSDYHSELNMSSLELGDSALYFCASSHSLEAFFGQGTRLTVV.

As regards this clone: The read halts 3 residues ahead of the CDR3 end, with the missing end drawn from the germline J gene. The chain has TRBV15 and TRBJ2-7, with D possibly matching TRBD2 (6 bases). There are 12 residues in the CDR3. Germline V gives CDR1 LNHNV, CDR2 YYDKDF (reference sequence). With 8 bases removed from V and 2 bases from J, the gap between germline ends came to 10 bases. The DNA read from the CDR3 is TGTGCCACCCGGGGGACGACCTACGAG. It translates to CATRGTTYE. The whole CDR3 sequence reads CATRGTTYEQYF.

To note about this clone: Germline and junction disagree at one end, which may indicate a read error. Read coverage stops 3 residues before the CDR3 terminus; the germline J gene supplies the remainder. The chain uses TRBV4-1 and TRBJ1-1, with D perhaps matching TRBD1 (6 bases). Germline values: CDR1 MGHRA, CDR2 YSYEKL. The CDR3 extends over 13 amino acids. The sequenced part of the CDR3 DNA is TGCGCCAGCAGAGCTCAGGGGAACCCTGAA. Its translation is CASRAQGNPE. The full CDR3 protein is CASRAQGNPEAFF.

To note about this clone: The read ends 3 residues before the CDR3 terminus; that terminus is restored from the germline J gene. The chain couples TRBV20-1 to TRBJ2-1; tentative D call: TRBD2 (6 bases). Germline assignment: CDR1 DFQATT and CDR2 SNEGSKA (reference sequence). There are 19 residues in the CDR3. Trimming removed 0 bases at V and 9 bases at J, with 30 bases between. This CDR3 reads CSAREYRAGPTNPHGEQFF. CDR3 bases read: TGCAGTGCTAGAGAGTATAGGGCGGGGCCGACTAATCCACACGGTGAG.

About this clone: Sequencing ends 3 residues short of the CDR3 end; the germline J gene provides the rest. The rearrangement joins TRBV29-1 to TRBJ2-7; TRBD2 aligns across 9 bases. The junction had 7 bases not matched to a gene; V was cut back by 5 bases and J by 2 bases. This CDR3 contains 14 residues. CDR1 is SQVTM and CDR2 is ANQGSEA in the germline V gene. CDR3 sequence: CSVTGTSSPYEQYF. The sequenced CDR3 bases are TGCAGCGTTACCGGGACTAGCAGCCCCTACGAG.

In the case of this clone: The CDR3 extends 3 residues past the end of the read, so its final part is completed from the germline J gene. The V and J genes are TRBV6-2 or TRBV6-3 and TRBJ2-1; 9 bases line up with TRBD1. Trimming at V came to 10 bases and at J to 1 base, leaving 11 bases not matched to a gene. The CDR3 runs 16 residues. Germline CDR1 MNHEY, CDR2 SVGEGT. The CDR3 loop reads CANTLGTGFSYNEQFF. CDR3 bases read: TGTGCCAACACCCTGGGGACAGGGTTTTCCTACAATGAG.

Comment on this clone: Sequencing ends 3 residues short of the CDR3 end; the germline J gene provides the rest. V is TRBV30 and J is TRBJ1-1, with 7 bases fitting TRBD1. Germline lookup yields CDR1 GTSNPN and CDR2 SVGIG (reference sequence). The J segment lost 2 bases and the V segment lost 3 bases, leaving 6 bases of the junction unmatched. The CDR3 is 14 amino acids. The CDR3 DNA, read in part, is TGTGCCTGGAGGAAACAGGGGATAAACACTGAA. Its protein product is CAWRKQGINTE. The whole CDR3 protein is CAWRKQGINTEAFF.

Worth noting for this clone: The read stops 3 residues short of the end of the CDR3; the missing end is completed from the germline J gene. The rearrangement links TRBV20-1 to TRBJ2-7, with D possibly matching TRBD1 (6 bases). The CDR3 sequence is 16 residues long. In germline, CDR1 is DFQATT, CDR2 SNEGSKA (reference sequence). V dropped 6 bases and J dropped 1 base, with 22 bases sitting between them. The part of the CDR3 DNA that was read is TGCAGTGCACAAGATTTGGCAGGACAGTCGTCCTACGAG. This sequence encodes CSAQDLAGQSSYE. The whole CDR3 sequence reads CSAQDLAGQSSYEQYF.

On this clone itself: The CDR3 goes on 3 residues after the read ends, and that part is filled in from the germline J gene. The chain joins TRBV5-1 to TRBJ2-7; 8 nucleotides line up with TRBD1. V shed 2 bases and J 3 bases; nucleotides not matched to a gene: 7. Germline loops: CDR1 SGHRS, CDR2 YFSETQ. The CDR3 runs to 15 residues. The CDR3 region is CASSFGQGIYYEQYF. The covered CDR3 bases are TGCGCCAGCAGCTTTGGACAGGGTATATACTACGAG.

About this clone itself: The CDR3 extends 3 residues past the end of the read, so its final part is completed from the germline J gene. This sequence joins TRBV5-6 and TRBJ2-1, with D possibly being TRBD2 (6 bases). Deletions cut 0 bases from V and 7 bases from J, with 11 bases between. This CDR3 has 14 residues. CDR1 and CDR2 from the germline V gene are SGHDT and YYEEEE. CDR3 loop: CASSLGLVANEQFF. The CDR3 bases that were read are TGTGCCAGCAGCTTGGGACTAGTGGCGAATGAG.

Concerning this clone: The read ends 3 residues before the CDR3 terminus; that terminus is restored from the germline J gene. The chain recombines TRBV10-2 with TRBJ2-7, with 7 bases that match TRBD1. V was pared by 7 bases and J by 0 bases, with 9 bases of the junction left unmatched. The CDR3 contains 15 residues. Germline V gene data show CDR1 as WSHSY and CDR2 as SAAADI. The sequenced CDR3 bases are TGCGCCAGCATGTCGGACAGGTTGAGCTCCTACGAG. It is translated as CASMSDRLSSYE. The full CDR3 sequence reads CASMSDRLSSYEQYF.

As to this clone: The sequenced fragment ends 3 residues before the CDR3 boundary, so the rest is inferred from the germline J gene. V usage is TRBV14 and J usage is TRBJ2-1; no firm D call. V lost 4 bases and J 0 bases, leaving 10 bases between the germline ends. CDR3 length: 15 residues. Germline CDR1 is SGHDN and CDR2 is FVKESK. The sequenced part of the CDR3 DNA is TGTGCCAGCAGCCGAACAACGGGCTCCTACAATGAG. It specifies CASSRTTGSYNE. The full-length CDR3 reads as CASSRTTGSYNEQFF.

A word on this clone: The read stops 3 residues short of the end of the CDR3; the missing end is completed from the germline J gene. The rearrangement links TRBV20-1 to TRBJ2-5; perhaps TRBD2 as D (7 bases). The CDR3 is 14 amino acids. Germline CDR1 reads DFQATT; CDR2 reads SNEGSKA (reference sequence). Deletions cut 4 bases from V and 1 base from J, with 13 bases between. CDR3 DNA (partial): TGCAGTGCTAAGCTGGGGGGGCCCCAAGAGACC. Translation: CSAKLGGPQET. Given in full, the CDR3 is CSAKLGGPQETQYF.

A note on this clone: The read ends 3 residues before the CDR3 terminus; that terminus is restored from the germline J gene. The rearrangement uses TRBV5-5 and TRBJ2-3; a possible D gene is TRBD1 (5 bases). CDR1 and CDR2 from the germline V gene are SGHKS and YYEKEE (reference sequence). This CDR3 is 14 amino acids long. The CDR3 DNA, read in part, is TGTGCCAGCAGCTCCACATTGGGCCCCAGGGCG. Protein: CASSSTLGPRA. In full, the CDR3 reads CASSSTLGPRAQYF.

Judged by frequency, this clone is medium-sized. The read ends 3 residues before the CDR3 terminus; that terminus is restored from the germline J gene. This rearrangement joins TRBV6-2 or TRBV6-3 to TRBJ1-1; TRBD1 is a possible D gene (5 bases). The CDR3 spans 14 residues. Trimming removed 5 bases from V and 4 bases from J, with 14 bases in between. In germline, CDR1 is MNHEY, CDR2 SVGEGT. The sequenced CDR3 bases are TGTGCCAGCAGTACCCCAACAGGACCCACTGAA. Translation gives CASSTPTGPTE. The full CDR3 is CASSTPTGPTEAFF.

On this clone itself: Read sequence stops 3 residues before the CDR3 end, and the germline J gene provides the missing end. The chain couples TRBV7-6 to TRBJ2-5; D is possibly TRBD2 (5 bases). The CDR3 covers 13 residues. Germline CDR1 and CDR2: SGHVS and FNYEAQ. V lost 2 bases and J 5 bases, leaving 9 bases between the germline ends. This chain's CDR3 is CASSLSSMETQYF. Incomplete CDR3 DNA: TGTGCCAGCAGCTTATCTAGCATGGAGACC.

This CDR3 is CASSLEAGQNNEQFF. The sequenced CDR3 bases are TGTGCCAGCAGCTTAGAAGCTGGACAGAACAATGAG. This rearrangement joins TRBV11-3 to TRBJ2-1; D is perhaps TRBD1 (6 bases). Read data end 3 residues before the CDR3 end; the end is taken from the germline J gene. Deletions cut 0 bases from V and 5 bases from J, with 11 bases between. The CDR3 runs to 15 residues. Germline values: CDR1 SGHNT, CDR2 YENEEA. Using reference TRBV11-3 and TRBJ2-1 for the parts outside the CDR3, the full variable domain is EAGVVQSPRYKIIEKKQPVAFWCNPISGHNTLYWYLQNLGQGPELLIRYENEEAVDDSQLPKDRFSAERLKGVDSTLKIQPAELGDSAVYLCASSLEAGQNNEQFFGPGTRLTVL.

This clone registers medium-sized by frequency. The read ends 3 residues shy of where the CDR3 ends; the end is completed using the germline J gene. V and J are TRBV19 and TRBJ2-7; 8 positions match TRBD2. The V gene's germline CDR1 is LNHDA and CDR2 SQIVND (reference sequence). The CDR3 totals 14 residues. After removal of 5 bases from V and 3 bases from J, the junction contained 6 bases not matched to a gene. The DNA read from the CDR3 is TGTGCCAGTAGTGCGACTAGCGTGAGCTACGAG. As protein: CASSATSVSYE. The full CDR3 reads CASSATSVSYEQYF.

For this clone: Read sequence stops 3 residues before the CDR3 end, and the germline J gene provides the missing end. This chain joins TRBV20-1 and TRBJ1-2; 7 bases are a match to TRBD1. Germline lookup yields CDR1 DFQATT and CDR2 SNEGSKA (reference sequence). The length of the CDR3 is 15 residues. Unmatched junction bases numbered 13, after V lost 5 bases and J lost 4 bases. The covered CDR3 bases are TGCAGTGCTCTCGTCCGGGACAGCTTAGTCTATGGC. Translating it yields CSALVRDSLVYG. The whole CDR3 protein is CSALVRDSLVYGYTF.